This T cell receptor (beta chain) was sequenced in a study of T cell repertoires in cytomegalovirus infection. TCRdb reprocessed the reads with MiXCR, giving one entry per CDR3 protein. The top ten hold 15% to 20% of the sample, which has some 500,000 distinct CDR3 sequences, 30% to 40% seen once. Remarks on this clonotype: Its antigen is not identified.

Findings of the study overall: There were HLA-C-restricted CMV-specific TCR beta clonotypes dominating the ex vivo response.

V was cut by 6 bases and J by 6 bases, with 15 bases left in between. Looked up from germline, CDR1 is MDHEN and CDR2 is SYDVKM. This CDR3 is 13 amino acids long. This TCR came from a human donor in good health (CMV status not recorded). Some clones in this sample may be carry-over from other donors' samples. The sample was cultured PBMCs, taken from culture after CMV antigen stimulation. The chain links TRBV28 to TRBJ2-7; D is perhaps TRBD1 (6 bases). In nucleotides, the CDR3 is TGTGCCAGCAGCGATACAGGGCGGGTCGAGCAGTACTTC. Translated, it gives CASSDTGRVEQYF. The full variable domain, completed using reference TRBV28 and TRBJ2-7, is DVKVTQSSRYLVKRTGEKVFLECVQDMDHENMFWYRQDPGLGLRLIYFSYDVKMKEKGDIPEGYSVSREKKERFSLILESASTNQTSMYLCASSDTGRVEQYFGPGTRLTVT.